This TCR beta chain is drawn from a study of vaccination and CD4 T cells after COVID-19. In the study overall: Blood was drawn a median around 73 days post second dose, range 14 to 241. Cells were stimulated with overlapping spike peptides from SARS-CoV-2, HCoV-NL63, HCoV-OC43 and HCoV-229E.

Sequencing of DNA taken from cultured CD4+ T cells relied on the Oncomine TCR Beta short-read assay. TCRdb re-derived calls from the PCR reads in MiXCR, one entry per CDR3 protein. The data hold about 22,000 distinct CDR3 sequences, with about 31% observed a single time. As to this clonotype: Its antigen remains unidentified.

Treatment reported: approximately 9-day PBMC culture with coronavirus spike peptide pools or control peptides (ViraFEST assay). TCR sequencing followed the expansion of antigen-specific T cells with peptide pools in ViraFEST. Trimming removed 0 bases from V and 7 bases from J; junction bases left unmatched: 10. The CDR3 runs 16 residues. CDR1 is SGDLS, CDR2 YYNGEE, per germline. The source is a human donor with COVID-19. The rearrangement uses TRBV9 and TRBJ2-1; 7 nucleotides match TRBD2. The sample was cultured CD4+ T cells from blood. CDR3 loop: CASSVVGTNHYNEQFF. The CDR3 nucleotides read TGTGCCAGCAGCGTAGTAGGGACTAACCATTATAATGAGCAGTTCTTC.